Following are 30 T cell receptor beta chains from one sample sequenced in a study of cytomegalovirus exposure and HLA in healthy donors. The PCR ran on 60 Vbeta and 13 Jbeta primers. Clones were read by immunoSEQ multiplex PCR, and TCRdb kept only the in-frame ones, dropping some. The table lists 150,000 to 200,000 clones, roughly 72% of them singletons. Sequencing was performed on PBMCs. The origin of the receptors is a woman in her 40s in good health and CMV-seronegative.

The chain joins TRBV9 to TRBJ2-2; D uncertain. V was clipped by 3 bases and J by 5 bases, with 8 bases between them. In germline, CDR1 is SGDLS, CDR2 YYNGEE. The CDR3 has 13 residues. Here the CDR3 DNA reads TGTGCCAGCAGCGCAGCTAGGACCGGGGAGCTGTTTTTT. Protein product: CASSAARTGELFF. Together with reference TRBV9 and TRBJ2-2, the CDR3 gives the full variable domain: DSGVTQTPKHLITATGQRVTLRCSPRSGDLSVYWYQQSLDQGLQFLIQYYNGEERAKGNILERFSAQQFPDLHSELNLSSLELGDSALYFCASSAARTGELFFGEGSRLTVL.

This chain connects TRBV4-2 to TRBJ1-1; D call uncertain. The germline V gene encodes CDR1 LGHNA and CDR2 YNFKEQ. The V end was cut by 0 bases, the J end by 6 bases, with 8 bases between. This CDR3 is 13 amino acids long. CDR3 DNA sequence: TGTGCCAGCAGCCAAGAAAACGACTCTGAAGCTTTCTTT. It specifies CASSQENDSEAFF.

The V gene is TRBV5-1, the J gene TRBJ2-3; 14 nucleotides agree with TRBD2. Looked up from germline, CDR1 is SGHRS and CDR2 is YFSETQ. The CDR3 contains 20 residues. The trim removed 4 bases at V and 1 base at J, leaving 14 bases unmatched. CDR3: CASSPGTSGSYIGGTDTQYF. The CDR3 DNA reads TGCGCCAGCAGCCCGGGGACTAGCGGGAGTTATATTGGGGGCACAGATACGCAGTATTTT.

The CDR3 spells CASSLTITTGNYGYTF. As DNA, the CDR3 is TGTGCCAGCAGCCTTACTATTACGACAGGGAACTATGGCTACACCTTC. The chain is built from TRBV5-5 and TRBJ1-2; 7 bases match TRBD1. V was pared by 4 bases and J by 2 bases, with 11 bases of the junction left unmatched. This CDR3 region has 16 residues. Per germline, CDR1 SGHKS and CDR2 YYEKEE (reference sequence).

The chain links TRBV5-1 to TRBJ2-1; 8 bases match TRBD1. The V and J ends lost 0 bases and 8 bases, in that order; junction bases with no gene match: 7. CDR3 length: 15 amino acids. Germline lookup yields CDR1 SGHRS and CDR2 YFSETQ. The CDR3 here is CASSLAVATGDEQFF. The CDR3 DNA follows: TGCGCCAGCAGCTTGGCGGTAGCGACAGGGGATGAGCAGTTCTTC.

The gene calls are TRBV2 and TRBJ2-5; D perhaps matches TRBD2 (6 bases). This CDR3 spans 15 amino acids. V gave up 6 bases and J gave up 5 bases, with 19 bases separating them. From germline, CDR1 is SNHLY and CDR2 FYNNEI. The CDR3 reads CASSPMGLLQETQYF. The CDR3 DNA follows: TGTGCCAGCAGCCCTATGGGACTCCTCCAGGAGACCCAGTACTTC. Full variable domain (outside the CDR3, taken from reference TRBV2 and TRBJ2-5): EPEVTQTPSHQVTQMGQEVILRCVPISNHLYFYWYRQILGQKVEFLVSFYNNEISEKSEIFDDQFSVERPDGSNFTLKIRSTKLEDSAMYFCASSPMGLLQETQYFGPGTRLLVL.

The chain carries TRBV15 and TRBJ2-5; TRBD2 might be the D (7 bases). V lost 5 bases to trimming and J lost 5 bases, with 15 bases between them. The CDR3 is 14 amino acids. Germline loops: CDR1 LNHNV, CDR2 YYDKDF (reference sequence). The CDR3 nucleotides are TGTGCCACCAGCGGGGGGGGCAGTAGTGAGACCCAGTACTTC. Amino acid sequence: CATSGGGSSETQYF. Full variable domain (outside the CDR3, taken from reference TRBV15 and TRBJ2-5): DAMVIQNPRYQVTQFGKPVTLSCSQTLNHNVMYWYQQKSSQAPKLLFHYYDKDFNNEADTPDNFQSRRPNTSFCFLDIRSPGLGDTAMYLCATSGGGSSETQYFGPGTRLLVL.

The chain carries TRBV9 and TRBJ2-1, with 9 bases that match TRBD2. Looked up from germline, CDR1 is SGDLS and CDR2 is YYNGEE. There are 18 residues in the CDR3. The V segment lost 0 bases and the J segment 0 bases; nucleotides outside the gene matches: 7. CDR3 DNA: TGTGCCAGCAGCGTAGCTACCGGGACTAGCAGCTCCTACAATGAGCAGTTCTTC. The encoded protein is CASSVATGTSSSYNEQFF. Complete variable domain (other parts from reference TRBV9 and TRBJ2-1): DSGVTQTPKHLITATGQRVTLRCSPRSGDLSVYWYQQSLDQGLQFLIQYYNGEERAKGNILERFSAQQFPDLHSELNLSSLELGDSALYFCASSVATGTSSSYNEQFFGPGTRLTVL.

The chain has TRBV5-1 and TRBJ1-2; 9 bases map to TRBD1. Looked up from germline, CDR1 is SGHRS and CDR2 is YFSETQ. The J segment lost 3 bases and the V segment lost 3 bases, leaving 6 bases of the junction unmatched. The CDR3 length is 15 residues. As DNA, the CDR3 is TGCGCCAGCAGCTCCGGGACAGGGTGGGACTATGGCTACACCTTC. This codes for CASSSGTGWDYGYTF.

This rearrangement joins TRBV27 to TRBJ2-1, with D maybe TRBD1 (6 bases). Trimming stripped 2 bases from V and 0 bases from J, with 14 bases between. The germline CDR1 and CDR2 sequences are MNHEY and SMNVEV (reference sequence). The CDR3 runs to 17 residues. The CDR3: CASSLGFDRSSYNEQFF. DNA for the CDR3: TGTGCCAGCAGTTTAGGGTTCGACAGGAGCTCCTACAATGAGCAGTTCTTC.

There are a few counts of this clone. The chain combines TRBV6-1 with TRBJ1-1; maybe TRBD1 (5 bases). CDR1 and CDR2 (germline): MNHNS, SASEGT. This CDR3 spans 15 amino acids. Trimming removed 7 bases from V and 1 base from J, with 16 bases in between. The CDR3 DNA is TGTGCCAGCACCGATCATAGGGGAGGGAACACTGAAGCTTTCTTT. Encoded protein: CASTDHRGGNTEAFF.

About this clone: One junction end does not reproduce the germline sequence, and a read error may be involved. CDR3 protein: CASSFDLATEELFF. CDR3 sequence (DNA): TGTGCCAGCAGCTTCGACCTAGCGACCGAGGAGCTGTTTTTT. V gene TRBV5-4 combines with J gene TRBJ2-2, with a tentative D call TRBD2 (6 bases). CDR1 and CDR2 (germline): SGHNT, YYREEE (reference sequence). This CDR3 region has 14 residues.

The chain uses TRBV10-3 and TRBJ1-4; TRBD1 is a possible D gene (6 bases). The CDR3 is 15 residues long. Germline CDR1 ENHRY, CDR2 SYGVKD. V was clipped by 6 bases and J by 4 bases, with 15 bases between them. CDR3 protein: CAISQNREGNEKLFF. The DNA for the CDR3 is TGTGCCATCAGCCAAAACAGGGAGGGTAATGAAAAACTGTTTTTT.

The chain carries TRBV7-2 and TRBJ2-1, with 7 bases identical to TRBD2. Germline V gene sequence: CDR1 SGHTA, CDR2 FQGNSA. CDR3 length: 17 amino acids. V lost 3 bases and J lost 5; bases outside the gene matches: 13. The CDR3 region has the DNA TGTGCCAGCAGCTTTCCCCCGGGAACTAGCGCCCACAATGAGCAGTTCTTC. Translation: CASSFPPGTSAHNEQFF.

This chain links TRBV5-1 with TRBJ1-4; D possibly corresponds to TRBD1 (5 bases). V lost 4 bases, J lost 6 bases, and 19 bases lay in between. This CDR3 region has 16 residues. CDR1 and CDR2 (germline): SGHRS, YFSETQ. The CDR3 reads CASSPAGGSGHEKLFF. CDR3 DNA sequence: TGCGCCAGCAGCCCCGCGGGGGGATCGGGACATGAAAAACTGTTTTTT. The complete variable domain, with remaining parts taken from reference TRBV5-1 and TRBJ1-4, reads KAGVTQTPRYLIKTRGQQVTLSCSPISGHRSVSWYQQTPGQGLQFLFEYFSETQRNKGNFPGRFSGRQFSNSRSEMNVSTLELGDSALYLCASSPAGGSGHEKLFFGSGTQLSVL.

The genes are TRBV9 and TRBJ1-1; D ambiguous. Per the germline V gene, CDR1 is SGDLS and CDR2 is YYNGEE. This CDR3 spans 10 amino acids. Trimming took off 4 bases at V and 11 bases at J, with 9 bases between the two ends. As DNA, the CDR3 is TGTGCCAGCAGCCTACGTCCGGCTTTCTTT. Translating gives CASSLRPAFF.

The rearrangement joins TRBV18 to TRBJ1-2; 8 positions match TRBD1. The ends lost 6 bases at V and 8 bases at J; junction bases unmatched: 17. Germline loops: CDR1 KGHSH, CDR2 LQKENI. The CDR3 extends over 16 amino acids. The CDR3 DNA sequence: TGTGCCAGCTCCCCCTTCAGGGGGCCCCCCAGTGGAGGCTACACCTTC. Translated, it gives CASSPFRGPPSGGYTF.

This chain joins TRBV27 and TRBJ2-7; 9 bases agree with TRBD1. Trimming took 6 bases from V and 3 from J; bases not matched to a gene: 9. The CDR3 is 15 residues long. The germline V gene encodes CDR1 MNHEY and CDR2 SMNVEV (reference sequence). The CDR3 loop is CASSDPGTGFYEQYF. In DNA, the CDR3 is TGTGCCAGCAGCGACCCCGGGACAGGGTTCTACGAGCAGTACTTC.

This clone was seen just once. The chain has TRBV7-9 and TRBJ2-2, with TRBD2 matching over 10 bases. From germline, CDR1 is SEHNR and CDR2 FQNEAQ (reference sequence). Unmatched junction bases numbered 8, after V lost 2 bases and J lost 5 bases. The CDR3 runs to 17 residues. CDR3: CASSLISSGRLTGELFF. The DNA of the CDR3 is TGTGCCAGCAGCTTAATAAGTAGCGGGAGGTTGACCGGGGAGCTGTTTTTT.

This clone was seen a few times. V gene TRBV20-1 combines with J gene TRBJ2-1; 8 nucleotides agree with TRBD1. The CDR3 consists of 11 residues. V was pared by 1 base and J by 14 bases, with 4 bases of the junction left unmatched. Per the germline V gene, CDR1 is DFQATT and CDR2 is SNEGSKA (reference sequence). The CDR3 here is CSARATGGKFF. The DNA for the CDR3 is TGCAGTGCTAGAGCAACAGGGGGGAAGTTCTTC.

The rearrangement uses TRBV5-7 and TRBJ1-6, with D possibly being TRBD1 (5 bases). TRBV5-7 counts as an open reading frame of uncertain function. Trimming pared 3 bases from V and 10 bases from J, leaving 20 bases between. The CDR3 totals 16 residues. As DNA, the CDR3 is TGTGCCAGCAGCTCTTACATGGGGGGGTGCGGATCACCCCTCCACTTT. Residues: CASSSYMGGCGSPLHF.

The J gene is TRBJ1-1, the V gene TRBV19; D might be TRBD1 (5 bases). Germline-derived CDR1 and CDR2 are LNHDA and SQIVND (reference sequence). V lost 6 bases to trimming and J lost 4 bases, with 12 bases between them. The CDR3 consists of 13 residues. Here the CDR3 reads CASRNVGGTEAFF. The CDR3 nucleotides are TGTGCCAGTAGAAACGTCGGGGGCACTGAAGCTTTCTTT.

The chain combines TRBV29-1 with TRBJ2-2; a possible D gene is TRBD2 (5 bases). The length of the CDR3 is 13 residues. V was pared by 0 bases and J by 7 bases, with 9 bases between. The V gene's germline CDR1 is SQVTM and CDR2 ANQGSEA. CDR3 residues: CSVEDEGVGELFF. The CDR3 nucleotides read TGCAGCGTTGAAGATGAGGGCGTCGGGGAGCTGTTTTTT.

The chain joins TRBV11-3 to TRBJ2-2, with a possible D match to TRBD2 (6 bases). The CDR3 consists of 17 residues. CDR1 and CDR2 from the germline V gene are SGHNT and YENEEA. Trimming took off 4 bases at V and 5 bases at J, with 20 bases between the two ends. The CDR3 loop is CASSSSPGVGETGELFF. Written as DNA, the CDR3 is TGTGCCAGCAGCTCTTCCCCGGGAGTGGGGGAGACCGGGGAGCTGTTTTTT.

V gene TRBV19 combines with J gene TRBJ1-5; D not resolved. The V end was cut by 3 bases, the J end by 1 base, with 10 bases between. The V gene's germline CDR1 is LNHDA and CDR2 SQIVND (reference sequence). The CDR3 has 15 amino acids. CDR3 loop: CASSMGSLSNQPQHF. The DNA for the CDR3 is TGTGCCAGTAGTATGGGCAGCTTGAGCAATCAGCCCCAGCATTTT.

DNA for the CDR3: TGTGCCAGCAGCTTGGAACTAGCAATTAGCAACGATGAGCAGTTCTTC. It specifies CASSLELAISNDEQFF. V and J are TRBV5-4 and TRBJ2-1; possibly TRBD2 for D (6 bases). Germline lookup yields CDR1 SGHNT and CDR2 YYREEE (reference sequence). The CDR3 runs 16 residues. V was clipped by 0 bases and J by 8 bases, with 18 bases between them.

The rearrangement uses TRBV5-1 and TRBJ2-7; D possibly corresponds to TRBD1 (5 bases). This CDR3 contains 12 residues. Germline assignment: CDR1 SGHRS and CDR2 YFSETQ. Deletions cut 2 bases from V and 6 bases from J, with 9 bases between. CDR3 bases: TGCGCCAGCAGCTTCACAGGATCCGAGCAGTACTTC. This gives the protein CASSFTGSEQYF.

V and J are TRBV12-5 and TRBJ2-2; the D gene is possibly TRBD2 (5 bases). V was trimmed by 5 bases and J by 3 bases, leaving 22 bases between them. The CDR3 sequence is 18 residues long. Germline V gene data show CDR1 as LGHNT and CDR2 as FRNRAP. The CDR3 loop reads CASGPRVKRVRDTGELFF. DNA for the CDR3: TGTGCTAGTGGTCCCCGGGTAAAGAGGGTTCGGGACACCGGGGAGCTGTTTTTT.

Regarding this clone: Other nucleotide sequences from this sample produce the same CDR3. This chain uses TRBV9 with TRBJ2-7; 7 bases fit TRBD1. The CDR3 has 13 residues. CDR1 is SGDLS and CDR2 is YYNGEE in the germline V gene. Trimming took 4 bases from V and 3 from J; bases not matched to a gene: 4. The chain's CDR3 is CASSPGTVYEQYF. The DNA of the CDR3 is TGTGCCAGCAGCCCTGGGACAGTCTACGAGCAGTACTTC.

CDR3 coding DNA: TGTGCCAGCAGGATGGGAGCTAACTATGGCTACACCTTC. Protein product: CASRMGANYGYTF. The chain employs TRBV2 and TRBJ1-2; D is unclear. V was trimmed by 6 bases and J by 0 bases, leaving 8 bases between them. The CDR3 loop spans 13 amino acids. The V gene's germline CDR1 is SNHLY and CDR2 FYNNEI. The whole variable domain, remainder taken from reference TRBV2 and TRBJ1-2, is EPEVTQTPSHQVTQMGQEVILRCVPISNHLYFYWYRQILGQKVEFLVSFYNNEISEKSEIFDDQFSVERPDGSNFTLKIRSTKLEDSAMYFCASRMGANYGYTFGSGTRLTVV.